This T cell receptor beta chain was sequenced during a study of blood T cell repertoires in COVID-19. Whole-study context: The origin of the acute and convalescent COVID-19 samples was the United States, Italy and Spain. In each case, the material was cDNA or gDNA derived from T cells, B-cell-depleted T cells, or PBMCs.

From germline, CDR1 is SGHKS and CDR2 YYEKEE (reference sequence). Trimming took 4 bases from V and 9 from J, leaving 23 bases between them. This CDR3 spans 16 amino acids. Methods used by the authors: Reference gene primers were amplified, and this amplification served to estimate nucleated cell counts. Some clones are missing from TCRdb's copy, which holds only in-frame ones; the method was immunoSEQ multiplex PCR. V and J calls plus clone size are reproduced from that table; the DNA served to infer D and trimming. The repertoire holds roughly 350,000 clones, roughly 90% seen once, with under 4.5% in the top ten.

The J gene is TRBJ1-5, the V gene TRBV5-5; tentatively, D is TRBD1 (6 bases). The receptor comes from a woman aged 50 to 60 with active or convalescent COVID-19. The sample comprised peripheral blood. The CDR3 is CASSPADTPRGGPQHF. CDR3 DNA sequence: TGTGCCAGCAGCCCAGCGGACACCCCTAGGGGGGGGCCCCAGCATTTT.